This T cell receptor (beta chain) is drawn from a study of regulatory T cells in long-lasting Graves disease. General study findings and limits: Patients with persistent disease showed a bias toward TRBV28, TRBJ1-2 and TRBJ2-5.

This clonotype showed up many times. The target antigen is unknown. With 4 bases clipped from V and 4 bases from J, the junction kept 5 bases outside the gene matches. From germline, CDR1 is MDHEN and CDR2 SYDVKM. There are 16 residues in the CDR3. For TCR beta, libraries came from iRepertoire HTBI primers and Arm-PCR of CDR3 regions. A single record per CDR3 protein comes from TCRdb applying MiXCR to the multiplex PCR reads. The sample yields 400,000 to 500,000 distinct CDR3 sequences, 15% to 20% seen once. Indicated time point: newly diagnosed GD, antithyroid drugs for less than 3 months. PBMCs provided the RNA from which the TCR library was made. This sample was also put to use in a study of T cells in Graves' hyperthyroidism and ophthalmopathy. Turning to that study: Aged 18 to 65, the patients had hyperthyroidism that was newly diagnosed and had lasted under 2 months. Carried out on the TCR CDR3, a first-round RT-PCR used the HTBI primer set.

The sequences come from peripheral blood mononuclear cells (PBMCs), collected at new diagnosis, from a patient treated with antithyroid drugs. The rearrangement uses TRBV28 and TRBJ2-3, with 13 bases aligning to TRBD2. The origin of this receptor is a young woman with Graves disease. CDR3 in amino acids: CASSSGLAGSADTQYF. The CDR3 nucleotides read TGTGCCAGCAGTTCGGGACTAGCGGGAAGTGCAGATACGCAGTATTTT.